The entry below describes one TCR beta chain. Its antigen is undetermined. This sample was taken from a study of T cells in Graves' hyperthyroidism and ophthalmopathy. Study-wide results and limits: Blood also contained most expanded thyroid clonotypes above 0.001.

The CDR3 consists of 13 residues. V lost 6 bases and J 5 bases, leaving 13 bases between the germline ends. Germline V gene data show CDR1 as DFQATT and CDR2 as SNEGSKA (reference sequence). The definition of stable Graves' hyperthyroidism was no ophthalmopathy progression within 18 months. Orbital computed tomography, thyroid ultrasound, serum thyroxine and TRAb, and clinical symptoms together informed the diagnoses. Source material for PBMCs was over 8 ml fresh peripheral blood. The CDR3 regions of TCR beta were amplified from RNA transcripts. HTBI primers were the set used in a first-round RT-PCR of the TCR CDR3. TCRdb ran MiXCR on the multiplex PCR reads and lists one entry per CDR3 protein. The profile shows some 800,000 distinct CDR3 sequences, roughly 40% of them singletons.

This TCR came from a man aged 18 to 30 with Graves' hyperthyroidism. The sequencing input was blood. This chain joins TRBV20-1 and TRBJ2-2, with no clear D. This CDR3 reads CSAPRVRTGELFF. The CDR3 nucleotides are TGCAGTGCGCCGCGAGTCAGGACCGGGGAGCTGTTTTTT.